This T cell receptor beta chain emerged from a study of breast tumors, draining lymph nodes, adjacent tissues. Study-wide results and limits: Tumor TCR diversity was below lymph nodes but above nontumor tissue.

This clonotype was seen at least ten times. Its antigen is as yet unknown. Axillary draining lymph nodes of breast cancer patients supplied the node samples. V lost 8 bases and J lost 6, with 25 bases in between. From germline, CDR1 is MNHNY and CDR2 SVGAGI (reference sequence). The CDR3 is 16 amino acids. TCRdb re-called the multiplex PCR reads through MiXCR, storing one row per CDR3 protein. The sample lists fewer than 150,000 distinct CDR3 sequences; around 20% were seen once. This clonotype was sampled from a female donor with breast cancer. Some clones in this sample may be carry-over from other donors' samples. The sample comprised axillary lymph node tissue. The chain has TRBV6-6 and TRBJ1-2; D not certain. The CDR3 is CASFPLTHGTTDGYTF. CDR3 DNA: TGTGCCAGCTTTCCCCTAACGCACGGAACAACGGATGGCTACACCTTC.